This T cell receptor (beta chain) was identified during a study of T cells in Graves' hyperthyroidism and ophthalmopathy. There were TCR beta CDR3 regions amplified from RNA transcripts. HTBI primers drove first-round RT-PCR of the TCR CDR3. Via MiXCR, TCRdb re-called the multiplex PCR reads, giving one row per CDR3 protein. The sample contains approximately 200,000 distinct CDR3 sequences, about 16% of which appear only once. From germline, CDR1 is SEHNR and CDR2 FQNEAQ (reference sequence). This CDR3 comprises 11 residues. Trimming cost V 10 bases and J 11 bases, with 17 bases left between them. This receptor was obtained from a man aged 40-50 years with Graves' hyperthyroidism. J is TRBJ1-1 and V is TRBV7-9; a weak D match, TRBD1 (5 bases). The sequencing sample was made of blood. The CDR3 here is CATRLGAGAFF. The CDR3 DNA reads TGTGCCACTCGCCTTGGGGCTGGGGCTTTCTTT.